These 10 T cell receptor beta chains originate from one sample sequenced in a study of blood T cell repertoires in COVID-19. Only in-frame clones appear in the TCRdb table, and some are missing; sequencing was by immunoSEQ multiplex PCR. The data contain 380,000 or so clones, approximately 86% of them singletons. The material sequenced was peripheral blood. The receptor set was obtained from a woman aged 55 to 70 with COVID-19, enrolled during active disease.

The CDR3 DNA reads as TGTGCCAGCAGCTTAAATACAGCCTATGGCTACACCTTC. Amino acid sequence: CASSLNTAYGYTF. The V and J genes are TRBV7-2 and TRBJ1-2; D is unclear. Germline CDR1 and CDR2: SGHTA and FQGNSA. This CDR3 has 13 residues. V lost 2 bases and J 4 bases, leaving 8 bases between the germline ends.

This chain connects TRBV10-3 to TRBJ2-1, with TRBD2 matching over 8 bases. The CDR3 runs 16 residues. Germline loops: CDR1 ENHRY, CDR2 SYGVKD. With 3 bases clipped from V and 5 bases from J, the junction kept 9 bases outside the gene matches. The CDR3 DNA reads TGTGCCATCAGTGAACCGGGACTAGGGGGACACAATGAGCAGTTCTTC. Translated, it gives CAISEPGLGGHNEQFF.

The V and J genes are TRBV12-3 or TRBV12-4 and TRBJ2-5; maybe TRBD1 (5 bases). This CDR3 has 13 amino acids. Trimming removed 5 bases at V and 5 bases at J, with 12 bases between. DNA of the CDR3: TGTGCCAGCAGTCCCACAGGCTGGGAGACCCAGTACTTC. It specifies CASSPTGWETQYF.

CDR3 region: CASSLGQGSYQPQHF. CDR3 DNA: TGCGCCAGCAGCTTAGGACAGGGATCATATCAGCCCCAGCATTTT. The rearrangement joins TRBV5-1 to TRBJ1-5; 8 bases agree with TRBD1. The CDR3 loop spans 15 amino acids. In germline, CDR1 is SGHRS, CDR2 YFSETQ. Unmatched junction bases numbered 6, after V lost 2 bases and J lost 5 bases.

This chain joins TRBV9 and TRBJ2-3; 13 bases line up with TRBD2. The CDR3 loop spans 16 amino acids. Trimming took 2 bases from V and 5 from J; bases not matched to a gene: 5. Germline V gives CDR1 SGDLS, CDR2 YYNGEE. This chain's CDR3 is CASSVPTSGGIDTQYF. Here the CDR3 DNA reads TGTGCCAGCAGCGTCCCGACTAGCGGGGGGATAGATACGCAGTATTTT.

This clone turned up a few times. The genes are TRBV23-1 and TRBJ1-6; TRBD1 is a possible D gene (6 bases). TRBV23-1 is classed as an ORF, of uncertain function. The CDR3 covers 19 residues. V dropped 2 bases and J dropped 3 bases, with 20 bases sitting between them. The CDR3 bases are TGCGCCAGCAGTCAAGGGGCAGGGGCCCAAGAGCTCTATAATTCACCCCTCCACTTT. As protein: CASSQGAGAQELYNSPLHF.

CDR3 coding DNA: TGTGCCAGCAGCTTAGAGGTTTATCAGCCCCAGCATTTT. Translating it yields CASSLEVYQPQHF. This chain joins TRBV5-8 and TRBJ1-5; D remains ambiguous. Trimming left V 2 bases short and J 5 bases short, with 8 bases between. Germline CDR1 SGHTS, CDR2 YDEGEE. CDR3 length: 13 amino acids. The entire variable domain, with the rest obtained from reference TRBV5-8 and TRBJ1-5, is as follows: EAGVTQSPTHLIKTRGQQATLRCSPISGHTSVYWYQQALGLGLQFLLWYDEGEERNRGNFPPRFSGRQFPNYSSELNVNALELEDSALYLCASSLEVYQPQHFGDGTRLSIL.

V is TRBV27 and J is TRBJ1-1; unclear D gene. The CDR3 consists of 14 residues. The germline V and J ends were trimmed by 2 bases and 4 bases, with 11 bases remaining between them. In germline, CDR1 is MNHEY, CDR2 SMNVEV (reference sequence). The CDR3 reads CASSLKPSATEAFF. CDR3 bases: TGTGCCAGCAGTTTAAAACCGAGTGCCACTGAAGCTTTCTTT.

The chain joins TRBV3-1 (or the pseudogene TRBV3-2) to TRBJ1-4; perhaps TRBD1 as D (6 bases). The germline V gene encodes CDR1 LGHDT and CDR2 YNNKEL (reference sequence). Trimming left V 4 bases short and J 7 bases short, with 13 bases between. The CDR3 totals 14 residues. DNA for the CDR3: TGTGCCAGCAGCCGCCGGGACATAGGTGAAAAACTGTTTTTT. This gives the protein CASSRRDIGEKLFF.

The chain joins TRBV19 to TRBJ2-6; TRBD1 matches at 7 bases. V shed 5 bases and J 17 bases; nucleotides not matched to a gene: 12. Germline values: CDR1 LNHDA, CDR2 SQIVND (reference sequence). This CDR3 spans 13 amino acids. CDR3 sequence reads: CASSSDRRGSMTF. The DNA for the CDR3 is TGTGCCAGTAGTTCGGACAGGCGAGGATCAATGACTTTC.